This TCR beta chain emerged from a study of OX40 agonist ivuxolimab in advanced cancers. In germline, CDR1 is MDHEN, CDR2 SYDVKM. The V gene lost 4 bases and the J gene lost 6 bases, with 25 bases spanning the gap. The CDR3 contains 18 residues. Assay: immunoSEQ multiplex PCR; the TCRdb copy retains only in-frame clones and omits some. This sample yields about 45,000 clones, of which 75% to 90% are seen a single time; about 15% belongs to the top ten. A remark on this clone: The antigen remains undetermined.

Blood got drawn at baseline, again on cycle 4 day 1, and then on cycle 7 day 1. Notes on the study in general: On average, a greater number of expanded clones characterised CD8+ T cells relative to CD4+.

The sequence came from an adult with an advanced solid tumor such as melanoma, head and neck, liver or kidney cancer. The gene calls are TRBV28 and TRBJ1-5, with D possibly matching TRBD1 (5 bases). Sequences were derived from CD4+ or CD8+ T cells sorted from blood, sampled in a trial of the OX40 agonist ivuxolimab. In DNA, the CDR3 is TGTGCCAGCAGTTATGAGAGTGAGGGGTCCCCGGGGGGTCAGCCCCAGCATTTT. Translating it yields CASSYESEGSPGGQPQHF. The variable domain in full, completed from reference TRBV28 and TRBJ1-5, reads DVKVTQSSRYLVKRTGEKVFLECVQDMDHENMFWYRQDPGLGLRLIYFSYDVKMKEKGDIPEGYSVSREKKERFSLILESASTNQTSMYLCASSYESEGSPGGQPQHFGDGTRLSIL.